The TCR beta chain described here comes from a study of T cell changes during pregnancy in multiple sclerosis. Generated by immunoSEQ multiplex PCR, the TCRdb table keeps only in-frame clones and is missing some. Of about 40,000 clones detected, 88% appear once; the ten largest clones hold more than 0.95%. Trimming shortened V by 0 bases and J by 4 bases, and 13 bases separated the two germline ends. The CDR3 covers 15 residues. Germline V gives CDR1 GTSNPN, CDR2 SVGIG (reference sequence). This rearrangement joins TRBV30 to TRBJ1-5; D possibly corresponds to TRBD1 (5 bases). The material sequenced was CD4+ T cells from peripheral blood mononuclear cells, taken before pregnancy. This sequence was found in a female donor with multiple sclerosis, enrolled in a pregnancy study. As DNA, the CDR3 is TGTGCCTGGAGTGTACTTGACAGTTTTAATCAGCCCCAGCATTTT. Amino acid sequence: CAWSVLDSFNQPQHF.